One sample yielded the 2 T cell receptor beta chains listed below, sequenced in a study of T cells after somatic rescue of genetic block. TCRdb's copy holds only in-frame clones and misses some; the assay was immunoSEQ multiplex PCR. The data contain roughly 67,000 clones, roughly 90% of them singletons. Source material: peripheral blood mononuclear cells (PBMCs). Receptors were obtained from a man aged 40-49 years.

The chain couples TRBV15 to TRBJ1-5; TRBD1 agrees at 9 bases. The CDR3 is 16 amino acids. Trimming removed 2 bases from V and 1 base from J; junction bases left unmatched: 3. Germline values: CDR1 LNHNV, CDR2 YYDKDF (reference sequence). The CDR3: CATSRSDRGSNQPQHF. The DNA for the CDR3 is TGTGCCACCAGCAGATCGGACAGGGGAAGCAATCAGCCCCAGCATTTT.

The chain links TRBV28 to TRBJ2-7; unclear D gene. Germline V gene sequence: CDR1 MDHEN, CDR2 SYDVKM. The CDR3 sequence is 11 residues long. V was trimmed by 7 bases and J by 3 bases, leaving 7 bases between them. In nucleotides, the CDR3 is TGTGCCAGCACGAGGTACTACGAGCAGTACTTC. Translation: CASTRYYEQYF. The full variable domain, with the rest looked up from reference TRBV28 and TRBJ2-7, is DVKVTQSSRYLVKRTGEKVFLECVQDMDHENMFWYRQDPGLGLRLIYFSYDVKMKEKGDIPEGYSVSREKKERFSLILESASTNQTSMYLCASTRYYEQYFGPGTRLTVT.